The 19 T cell receptor beta chains listed next were all sequenced from one sample in a study of blood T cell repertoires in COVID-19. TCRdb's copy holds only in-frame clones and misses some; the assay was immunoSEQ multiplex PCR. The table shows about 410,000 clones, with approximately 89% occurring only once. Sequencing used peripheral blood. The source is a woman in her thirties or forties with COVID-19, enrolled during active disease.

J is TRBJ2-7 and V is TRBV18, with D maybe TRBD2 (5 bases). Germline CDR1 and CDR2: KGHSH and LQKENI. CDR3 length: 15 amino acids. V gave up 1 base and J gave up 0 bases, with 10 bases separating them. The CDR3 sequence is CASSPRHGDSYEQYF. DNA of the CDR3: TGTGCCAGCTCACCACGGCACGGGGACTCCTACGAGCAGTACTTC.

This chain joins TRBV27 and TRBJ2-1, with TRBD2 identical over 8 bases. Germline V gene data show CDR1 as MNHEY and CDR2 as SMNVEV (reference sequence). V dropped 4 bases and J dropped 6; count of bases not matched to a gene: 5. The CDR3 loop spans 14 amino acids. The chain's CDR3 is CASSSREGSNEQFF. CDR3 nucleotide sequence: TGTGCCAGCAGTTCACGGGAGGGCTCCAATGAGCAGTTCTTC.

The chain has TRBV20-1 and TRBJ2-1, with 9 bases identical to TRBD1. Germline CDR1 and CDR2: DFQATT and SNEGSKA (reference sequence). With V trimmed by 3 bases and J by 5 bases, 11 bases remained unmatched. The CDR3 spans 16 residues. CDR3 region: CSASGWRGTGNNEQFF. The CDR3 DNA sequence: TGCAGTGCTAGTGGTTGGAGAGGGACAGGGAACAATGAGCAGTTCTTC.

V gene TRBV7-2 combines with J gene TRBJ2-1; possible D gene TRBD2, 5 bases. The V gene's germline CDR1 is SGHTA and CDR2 FQGNSA. The V and J ends lost 4 bases and 14 bases respectively, with 6 bases between them. CDR3 size: 9 residues. This CDR3 is CASSSGEFF. CDR3 sequence (DNA): TGTGCCAGCAGCTCCGGGGAGTTCTTC.

This clone was found once. The chain links TRBV6-5 to TRBJ2-5, with D possibly being TRBD2 (5 bases). With 6 bases removed from V and 5 bases from J, the gap between germline ends came to 10 bases. In germline, CDR1 is MNHEY, CDR2 SVGAGI. The length of the CDR3 is 12 residues. The DNA for the CDR3 is TGTGCCAGCAGCGTCGCGGGTGAGACCCAGTACTTC. Its protein product is CASSVAGETQYF.

The sample holds a few counts of this clone. This rearrangement joins TRBV6-1 to TRBJ2-1, with unresolved D. Germline CDR1 is MNHNS and CDR2 is SASEGT. The CDR3 covers 19 residues. Trimming left V 0 bases short and J 5 bases short, with 23 bases between. CDR3 sequence reads: CASSEAEVSGSRSHNEQFF. The CDR3 nucleotides read TGTGCCAGCAGTGAAGCAGAGGTATCTGGTTCTCGTTCCCACAATGAGCAGTTCTTC.

This clone came up a few times. V and J are TRBV27 and TRBJ1-4; TRBD1 matches 9 bases. The junction had 7 bases not matched to a gene; V was cut back by 4 bases and J by 7 bases. This CDR3 is 15 amino acids long. CDR1 is MNHEY, CDR2 SMNVEV, per germline (reference sequence). CDR3 residues: CASSSRGQGGEKLFF. The CDR3 nucleotides are TGTGCCAGCAGTTCGAGGGGACAGGGAGGTGAAAAACTGTTTTTT. The entire variable domain, with the rest obtained from reference TRBV27 and TRBJ1-4, is as follows: EAQVTQNPRYLITVTGKKLTVTCSQNMNHEYMSWYRQDPGLGLRQIYYSMNVEVTDKGDVPEGYKVSRKEKRNFPLILESPSPNQTSLYFCASSSRGQGGEKLFFGSGTQLSVL.

J is TRBJ2-1 and V is TRBV12-3 or TRBV12-4; 7 bases align to TRBD2. This CDR3 is built from 13 residues. V lost 3 bases and J lost 9; bases outside the gene matches: 5. The CDR3 nucleotides read TGTGCCAGCAGTTTTAACTCGGGGGGTGAGCAGTTCTTC. Translating it yields CASSFNSGGEQFF.

The chain is built from TRBV5-4 and TRBJ1-2; 9 nucleotides match TRBD1. Unmatched junction bases numbered 4, after V lost 0 bases and J lost 1 base. The CDR3 spans 16 residues. Germline CDR1 is SGHNT and CDR2 is YYREEE (reference sequence). DNA of the CDR3: TGTGCCAGCAGCTTGGCCAGACAGGGGGATAACTATGGCTACACCTTC. Translating it yields CASSLARQGDNYGYTF.

This clone appeared a single time. The rearrangement uses TRBV18 and TRBJ2-1, with 7 nucleotides matching TRBD1. CDR3 size: 15 residues. J gave up 2 bases and V 4 bases, and 5 bases lay outside the gene matches. The germline V gene encodes CDR1 KGHSH and CDR2 LQKENI. CDR3 region: CASSLDRVPYNEQFF. CDR3 DNA: TGTGCCAGCTCACTCGACAGGGTTCCCTACAATGAGCAGTTCTTC.

The V gene is TRBV4-3, the J gene TRBJ1-2; a weak D match, TRBD1 (5 bases). Germline V lookup: CDR1 LGHNA, CDR2 YSLEER. This CDR3 comprises 13 residues. V was pared by 3 bases and J by 6 bases, with 11 bases between. This CDR3 reads CASSQTLGDGYTF. The CDR3 DNA sequence: TGCGCCAGCAGCCAGACTTTAGGGGATGGCTACACCTTC.

The chain joins TRBV9 to TRBJ1-4, with a weak D call TRBD1 (5 bases). V was clipped by 0 bases and J by 4 bases, with 7 bases between them. Germline V gene lookup returns CDR1 SGDLS and CDR2 YYNGEE. This CDR3 is built from 14 residues. The CDR3 region has the DNA TGTGCCAGCAGCGTAGGCAGGGTTAATGAAAAACTGTTTTTT. Translating it yields CASSVGRVNEKLFF.

V usage is TRBV19 and J usage is TRBJ1-3, with 7 bases that match TRBD1. Unmatched junction bases numbered 10, after V lost 5 bases and J lost 6 bases. CDR3 length: 15 amino acids. Looked up from germline, CDR1 is LNHDA and CDR2 is SQIVND (reference sequence). The CDR3 DNA is TGTGCCAGTAGTCAGCTCGGACAGGCCGAAAACACCATATATTTT. This gives the protein CASSQLGQAENTIYF. Full variable domain (outside the CDR3, taken from reference TRBV19 and TRBJ1-3): DGGITQSPKYLFRKEGQNVTLSCEQNLNHDAMYWYRQDPGQGLRLIYYSQIVNDFQKGDIAEGYSVSREKKESFPLTVTSAQKNPTAFYLCASSQLGQAENTIYFGEGSWLTVV.

V gene TRBV19 combines with J gene TRBJ1-2; D is possibly TRBD1 (5 bases). This CDR3 has 16 residues. V lost 4 bases and J lost 4, with 19 bases in between. Germline loops: CDR1 LNHDA, CDR2 SQIVND (reference sequence). The CDR3 nucleotides read TGTGCCAGTAGTACGCCATCGGCGACAGTATTCTATGGCTACACCTTC. Translated, it gives CASSTPSATVFYGYTF.

V usage is TRBV30 and J usage is TRBJ1-4, with D possibly matching TRBD1 (5 bases). The germline gives CDR1 GTSNPN, CDR2 SVGIG (reference sequence). V was clipped by 3 bases and J by 5 bases, with 7 bases between them. The length of the CDR3 is 12 residues. CDR3 in amino acids: CAWRGVNEKLFF. DNA for the CDR3: TGTGCCTGGAGAGGGGTCAATGAAAAACTGTTTTTT.

The J gene is TRBJ2-7, the V gene TRBV6-5; 8 bases are shared with TRBD2. Germline CDR1 reads MNHEY; CDR2 reads SVGAGI. This CDR3 is built from 14 residues. Germline trimming cut 5 bases from V and 0 bases from J; bases unmatched to any gene: 3. The CDR3 reads CASSLTSDSYEQYF. The CDR3 DNA sequence: TGTGCCAGCAGTCTGACTAGCGACTCCTACGAGCAGTACTTC.

The chain links TRBV15 to TRBJ2-3, with D tentatively TRBD2 (5 bases). The CDR3 totals 12 residues. V was trimmed by 6 bases and J by 1 base, leaving 5 bases between them. Germline CDR1 LNHNV, CDR2 YYDKDF (reference sequence). CDR3 sequence reads: CATRAGTDTQYF. In DNA form, the CDR3 reads TGTGCCACCAGAGCGGGCACAGATACGCAGTATTTT.

The chain joins TRBV5-8 to TRBJ1-5, with D possibly matching TRBD1 (5 bases). The ends were cut back, 1 base at V and 5 bases at J, with 10 bases in the middle. The germline CDR1 and CDR2 sequences are SGHTS and YDEGEE. The CDR3 is 14 amino acids. CDR3 coding DNA: TGTGCCAGCAGCTTGCACAGACAGTATCAGCCCCAGCATTTT. Its translation is CASSLHRQYQPQHF.

The rearrangement joins TRBV5-4 to TRBJ1-2; unclear D gene. V was cut by 5 bases and J by 2 bases, with 13 bases left in between. The germline CDR1 and CDR2 sequences are SGHNT and YYREEE (reference sequence). CDR3 length equals 14 residues. The CDR3 region has the DNA TGTGCCAGCAGTCCCGGGGAGGGCAACTATGGCTACACCTTC. Translated: CASSPGEGNYGYTF.